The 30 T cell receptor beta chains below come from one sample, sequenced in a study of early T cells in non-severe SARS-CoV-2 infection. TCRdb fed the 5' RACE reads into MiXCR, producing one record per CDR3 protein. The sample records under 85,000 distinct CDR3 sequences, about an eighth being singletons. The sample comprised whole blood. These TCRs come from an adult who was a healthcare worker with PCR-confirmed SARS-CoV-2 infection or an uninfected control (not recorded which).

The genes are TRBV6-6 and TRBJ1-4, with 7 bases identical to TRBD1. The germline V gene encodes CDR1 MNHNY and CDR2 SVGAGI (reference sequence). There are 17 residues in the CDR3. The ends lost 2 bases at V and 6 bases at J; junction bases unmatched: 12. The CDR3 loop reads CASSYLGTASRYEKLFF. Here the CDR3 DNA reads TGTGCCAGCAGTTACCTCGGGACAGCTTCCCGATATGAAAAACTGTTTTTT.

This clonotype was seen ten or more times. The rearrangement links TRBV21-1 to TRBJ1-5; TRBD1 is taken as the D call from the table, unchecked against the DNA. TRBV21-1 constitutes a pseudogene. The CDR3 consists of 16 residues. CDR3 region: CASRSTPGEVLQPQHF. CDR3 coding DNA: TGTGCCAGCAGATCAACCCCCGGGGAGGTGTTACAGCCCCAGCATTTT.

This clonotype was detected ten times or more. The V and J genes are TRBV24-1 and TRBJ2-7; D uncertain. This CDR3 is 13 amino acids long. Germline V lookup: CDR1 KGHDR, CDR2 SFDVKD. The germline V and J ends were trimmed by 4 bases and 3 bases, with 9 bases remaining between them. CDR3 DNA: TGTGCCACCAGTGACCGACTGAGCTACGAGCAGTACTTC. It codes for CATSDRLSYEQYF.

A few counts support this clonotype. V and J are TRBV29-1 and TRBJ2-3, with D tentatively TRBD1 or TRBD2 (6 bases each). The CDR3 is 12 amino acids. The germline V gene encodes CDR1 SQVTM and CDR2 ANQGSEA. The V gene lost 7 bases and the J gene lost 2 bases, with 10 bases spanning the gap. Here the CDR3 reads CSGRGVTDTQYF. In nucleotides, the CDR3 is TGCAGCGGGAGGGGGGTCACAGATACGCAGTATTTT.

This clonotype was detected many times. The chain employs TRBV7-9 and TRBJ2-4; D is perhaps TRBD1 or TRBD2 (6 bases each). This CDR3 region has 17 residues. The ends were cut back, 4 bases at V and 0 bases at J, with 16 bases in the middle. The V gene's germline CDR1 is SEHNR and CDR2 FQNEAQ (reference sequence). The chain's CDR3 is CASSSIYRDLAKNIQYF. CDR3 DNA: TGTGCCAGCAGCTCGATCTACAGGGACTTAGCCAAAAACATTCAGTACTTC.

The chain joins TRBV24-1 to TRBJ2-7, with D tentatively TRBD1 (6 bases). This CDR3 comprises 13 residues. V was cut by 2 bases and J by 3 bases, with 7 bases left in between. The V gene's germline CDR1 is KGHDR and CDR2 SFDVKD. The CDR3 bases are TGTGCCACCAGTGATTCGGACAGCTACGAGCAGTACTTC. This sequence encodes CATSDSDSYEQYF.

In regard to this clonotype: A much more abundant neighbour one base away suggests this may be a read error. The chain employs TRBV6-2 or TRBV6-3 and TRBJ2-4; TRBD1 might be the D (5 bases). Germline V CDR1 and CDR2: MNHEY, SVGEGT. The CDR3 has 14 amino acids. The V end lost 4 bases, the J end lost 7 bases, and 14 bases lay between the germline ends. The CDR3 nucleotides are TGTGCCAGCAGTTCTTGGGGCACGGGCAACATTCAGTACTTC. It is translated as CASSSWGTGNIQYF.

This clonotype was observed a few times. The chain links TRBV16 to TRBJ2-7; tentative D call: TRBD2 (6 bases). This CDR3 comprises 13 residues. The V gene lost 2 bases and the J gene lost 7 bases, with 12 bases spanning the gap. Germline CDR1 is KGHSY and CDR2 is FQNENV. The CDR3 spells CASSQTVAGEQYF. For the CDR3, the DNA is TGTGCCAGCAGCCAAACAGTGGCGGGAGAGCAGTACTTC. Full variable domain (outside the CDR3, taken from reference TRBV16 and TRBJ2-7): GEEVAQTPKHLVRGEGQKAKLYCAPIKGHSYVFWYQQVLKNEFKFLISFQNENVFDETGMPKERFSAKCLPNSPCSLEIQATKLEDSAVYFCASSQTVAGEQYFGPGTRLTVT.

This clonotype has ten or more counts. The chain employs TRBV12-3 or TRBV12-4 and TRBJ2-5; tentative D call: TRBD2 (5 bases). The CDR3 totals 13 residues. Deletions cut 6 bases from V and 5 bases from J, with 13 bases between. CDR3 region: CASSLTGLETQYF. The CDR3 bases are TGTGCCAGCAGCCTAACGGGGTTGGAGACCCAGTACTTC.

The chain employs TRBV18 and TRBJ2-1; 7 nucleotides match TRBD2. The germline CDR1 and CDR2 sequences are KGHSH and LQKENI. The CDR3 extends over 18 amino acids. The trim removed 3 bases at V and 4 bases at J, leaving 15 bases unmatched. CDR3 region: CASSPVPLLASGYNEQFF. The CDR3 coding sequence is TGTGCCAGCTCACCGGTGCCCTTGCTGGCTAGCGGATACAATGAGCAGTTCTTC.

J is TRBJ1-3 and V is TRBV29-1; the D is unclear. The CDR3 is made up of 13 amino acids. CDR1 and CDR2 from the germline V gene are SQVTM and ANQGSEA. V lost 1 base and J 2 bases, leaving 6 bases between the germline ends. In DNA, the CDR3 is TGCAGCGTTGAAGCAGGTGCTGGAAACACCATATATTTT. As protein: CSVEAGAGNTIYF.

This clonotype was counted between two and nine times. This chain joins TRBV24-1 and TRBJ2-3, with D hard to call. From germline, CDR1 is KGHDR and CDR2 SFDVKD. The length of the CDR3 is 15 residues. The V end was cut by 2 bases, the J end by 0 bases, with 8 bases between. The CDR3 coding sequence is TGTGCCACCAGTGATTCGTGGGGTAGCACAGATACGCAGTATTTT. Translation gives CATSDSWGSTDTQYF.

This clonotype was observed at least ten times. The CDR3 is CASSYRWGEQFF. The CDR3 DNA follows: TGTGCCAGCAGTTACAGATGGGGTGAGCAGTTCTTC. This chain joins TRBV6-5 and TRBJ2-1; unclear D gene. V gave up 2 bases and J gave up 9 bases, with 8 bases separating them. The CDR3 is 12 amino acids. Germline V gives CDR1 MNHEY, CDR2 SVGAGI.

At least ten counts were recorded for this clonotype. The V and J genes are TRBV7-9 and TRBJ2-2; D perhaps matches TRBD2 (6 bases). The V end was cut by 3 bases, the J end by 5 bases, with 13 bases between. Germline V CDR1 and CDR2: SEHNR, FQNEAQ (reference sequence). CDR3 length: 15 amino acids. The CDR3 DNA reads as TGTGCCAGCAGCTTGGGGACTGTGGATACCGGGGAGCTGTTTTTT. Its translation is CASSLGTVDTGELFF.

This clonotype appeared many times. CDR3 protein: CASSGSGRSSYNEQFF. CDR3 coding DNA: TGTGCCAGCAGTGGGTCCGGGCGGAGCTCCTACAATGAGCAGTTCTTC. This chain connects TRBV6-2 or TRBV6-3 to TRBJ2-1; D unclear. The CDR3 is made up of 16 amino acids. CDR1 is MNHEY, CDR2 SVGEGT, per germline. Trimming took 5 bases from V and 0 from J, leaving 14 bases between them.

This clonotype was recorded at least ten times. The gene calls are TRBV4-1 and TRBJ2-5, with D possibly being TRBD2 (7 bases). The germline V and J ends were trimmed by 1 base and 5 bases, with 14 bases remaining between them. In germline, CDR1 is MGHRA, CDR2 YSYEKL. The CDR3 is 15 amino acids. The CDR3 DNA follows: TGCGCCAGCAGCCAAGCTGGCGGGGGCTGGGAGACCCAGTACTTC. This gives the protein CASSQAGGGWETQYF.

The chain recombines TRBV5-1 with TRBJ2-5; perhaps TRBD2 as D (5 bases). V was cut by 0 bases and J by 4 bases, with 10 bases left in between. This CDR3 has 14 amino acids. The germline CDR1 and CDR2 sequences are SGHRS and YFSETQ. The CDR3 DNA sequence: TGCGCCAGCAGCTTGGCCGCTAGCTTAGAGACCCAGTACTTC. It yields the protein CASSLAASLETQYF.

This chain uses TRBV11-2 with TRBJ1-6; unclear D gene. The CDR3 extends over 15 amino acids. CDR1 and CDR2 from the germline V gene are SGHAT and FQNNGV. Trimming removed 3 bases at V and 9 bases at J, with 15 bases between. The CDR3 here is CASSFRSLVGSPLHF. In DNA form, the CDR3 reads TGTGCCAGCAGCTTCCGGTCCCTCGTAGGTTCACCCCTCCACTTT. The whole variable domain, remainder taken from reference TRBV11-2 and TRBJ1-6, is EAGVAQSPRYKIIEKRQSVAFWCNPISGHATLYWYQQILGQGPKLLIQFQNNGVVDDSQLPKDRFSAERLKGVDSTLKIQPAKLEDSAVYLCASSFRSLVGSPLHFGNGTRLTVT.

CDR3 in DNA: TGCGCCAGCAGCCAAGAAGTACCCACTCAAGAAAAACTGTTTTTT. Protein sequence: CASSQEVPTQEKLFF. The chain joins TRBV4-1 to TRBJ1-4; no clear D gene. Germline V gives CDR1 MGHRA, CDR2 YSYEKL. V was trimmed by 0 bases and J by 8 bases, leaving 13 bases between them. This CDR3 has 15 residues.

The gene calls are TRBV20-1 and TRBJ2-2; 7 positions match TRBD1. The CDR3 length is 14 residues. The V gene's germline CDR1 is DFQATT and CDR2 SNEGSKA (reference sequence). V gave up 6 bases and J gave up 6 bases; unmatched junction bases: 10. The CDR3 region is CSAPGQIGPGELFF. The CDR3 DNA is TGCAGTGCCCCGGGACAGATCGGCCCCGGGGAGCTGTTTTTT.

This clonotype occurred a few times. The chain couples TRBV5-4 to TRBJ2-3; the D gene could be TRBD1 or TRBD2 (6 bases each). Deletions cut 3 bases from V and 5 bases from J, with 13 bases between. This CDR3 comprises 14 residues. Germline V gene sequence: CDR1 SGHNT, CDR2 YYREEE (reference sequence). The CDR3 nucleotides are TGTGCCAGCAGCTCCGGAGGGGGACTAGATACGCAGTATTTT. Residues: CASSSGGGLDTQYF.

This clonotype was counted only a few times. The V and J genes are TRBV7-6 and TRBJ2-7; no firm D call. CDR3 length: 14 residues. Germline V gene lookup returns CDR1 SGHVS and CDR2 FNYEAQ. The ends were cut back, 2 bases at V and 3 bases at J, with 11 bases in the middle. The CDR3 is CASSLSPGGYEQYF. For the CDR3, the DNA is TGTGCCAGCAGCTTATCGCCAGGCGGCTACGAGCAGTACTTC.

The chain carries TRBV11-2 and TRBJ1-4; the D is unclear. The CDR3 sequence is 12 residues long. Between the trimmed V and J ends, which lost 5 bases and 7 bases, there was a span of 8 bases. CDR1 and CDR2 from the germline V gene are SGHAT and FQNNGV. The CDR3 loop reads CASSLSSEKLFF. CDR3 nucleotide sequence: TGTGCCAGCAGCCTTAGTTCTGAAAAACTGTTTTTT.

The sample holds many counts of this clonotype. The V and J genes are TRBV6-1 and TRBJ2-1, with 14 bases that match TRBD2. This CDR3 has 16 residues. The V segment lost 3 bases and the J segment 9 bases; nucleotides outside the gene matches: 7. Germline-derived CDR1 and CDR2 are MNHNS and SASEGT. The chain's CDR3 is CASSDRPGLAGAEQFF. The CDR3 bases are TGTGCCAGCAGTGATCGACCGGGACTAGCGGGAGCTGAGCAGTTCTTC.

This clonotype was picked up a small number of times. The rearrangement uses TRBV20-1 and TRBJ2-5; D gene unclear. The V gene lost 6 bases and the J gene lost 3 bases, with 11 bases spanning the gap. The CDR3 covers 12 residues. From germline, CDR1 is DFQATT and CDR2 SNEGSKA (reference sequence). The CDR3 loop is CSAAAWEETQYF. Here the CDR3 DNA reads TGCAGTGCCGCTGCCTGGGAAGAGACCCAGTACTTC.

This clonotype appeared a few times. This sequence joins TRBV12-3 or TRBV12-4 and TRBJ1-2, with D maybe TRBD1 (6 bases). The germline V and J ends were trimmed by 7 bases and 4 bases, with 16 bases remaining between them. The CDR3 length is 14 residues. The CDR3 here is CASTITGISYGYTF. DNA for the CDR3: TGTGCCAGCACCATCACAGGGATTTCCTATGGCTACACCTTC.

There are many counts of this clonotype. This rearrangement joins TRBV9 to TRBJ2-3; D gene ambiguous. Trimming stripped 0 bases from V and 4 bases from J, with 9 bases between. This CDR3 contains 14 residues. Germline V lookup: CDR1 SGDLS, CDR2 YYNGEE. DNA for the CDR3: TGTGCCAGCAGCGTAGCAAACTTGCCAGATACGCAGTATTTT. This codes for CASSVANLPDTQYF.

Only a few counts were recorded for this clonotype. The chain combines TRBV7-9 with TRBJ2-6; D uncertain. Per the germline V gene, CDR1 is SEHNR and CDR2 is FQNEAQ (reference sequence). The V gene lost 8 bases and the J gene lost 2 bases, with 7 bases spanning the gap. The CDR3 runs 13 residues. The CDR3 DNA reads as TGTGCCAGCTCTCCGCCTGGGGCCAACGTCCTGACTTTC. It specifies CASSPPGANVLTF.

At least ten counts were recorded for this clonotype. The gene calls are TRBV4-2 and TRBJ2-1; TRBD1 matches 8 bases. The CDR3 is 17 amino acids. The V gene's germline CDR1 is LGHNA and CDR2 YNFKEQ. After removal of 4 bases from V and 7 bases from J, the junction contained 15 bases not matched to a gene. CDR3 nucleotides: TGTGCCAGCAGCCGGGTAGCAGGGGGCGAGTCGGAAAATGAGCAGTTCTTC. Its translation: CASSRVAGGESENEQFF.

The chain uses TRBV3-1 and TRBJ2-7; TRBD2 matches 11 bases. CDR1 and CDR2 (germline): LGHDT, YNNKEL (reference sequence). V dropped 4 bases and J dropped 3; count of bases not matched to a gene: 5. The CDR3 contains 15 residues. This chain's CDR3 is CASSRGLAGDYEQYF. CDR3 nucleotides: TGTGCCAGCAGCCGCGGACTAGCGGGCGACTACGAGCAGTACTTC.